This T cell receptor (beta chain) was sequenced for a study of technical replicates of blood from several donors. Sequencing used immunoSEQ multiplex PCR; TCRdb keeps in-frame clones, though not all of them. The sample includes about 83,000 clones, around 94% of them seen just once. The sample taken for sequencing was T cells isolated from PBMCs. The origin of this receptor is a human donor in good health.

The CDR3, as DNA: TGTGCCAGCAGCGTAGCTACCAGCGTCTCTAGAGATGAGCAGTTCTTC. Protein sequence: CASSVATSVSRDEQFF. This chain joins TRBV9 and TRBJ2-1; D remains unclear. The CDR3 is made up of 16 amino acids. CDR1 and CDR2 from the germline V gene are SGDLS and YYNGEE. Trimming left V 0 bases short and J 8 bases short, with 18 bases between.